The subject of this entry is one T cell receptor (beta chain). Germline V gene data show CDR1 as KGHDR and CDR2 as SFDVKD. The CDR3 totals 15 residues. After removal of 6 bases from V and 10 bases from J, the junction contained 13 bases not matched to a gene. The data are from a study of blood T cell repertoires in COVID-19. For the study at large: Sites in the United States, Italy and Spain provided acute and convalescent COVID-19 samples. Nucleic acid was either cDNA or gDNA, and it came from T cells, B-cell-depleted T cells, or PBMCs.

TCRdb's copy holds only in-frame clones and misses some; the assay was immunoSEQ multiplex PCR. The table lists 95,000 to 150,000 clones, around 81% of them singletons, with more than 3% in the top ten. The chain recombines TRBV24-1 with TRBJ2-1; TRBD1 matches 8 bases. This clonotype was obtained from a woman aged 50 to 65 with acute or convalescent COVID-19. The specimen was peripheral blood. CDR3 DNA: TGTGCCACCAGTCGAGGACAGGGTGGTGGTCGGGAGCAGTTCTTC. Translating gives CATSRGQGGGREQFF.